These T cell receptor beta chains were read from a single sample in a study of cytomegalovirus exposure and HLA in healthy donors. Here immunoSEQ multiplex PCR was the method, and the copy in TCRdb shows in-frame clones only, minus some. This repertoire includes fewer than 150,000 clones. Input material: PBMCs. All receptors derive from a man aged 35 to 55 in good health and CMV-seronegative. Each CDR3 is given without its conserved first and last residue.

length: 13; J: TRBJ2-7; V: TRBV5-1; CDR3: ASSLGRMRMDEQY
length: 12; J: TRBJ1-2; V: TRBV10-3; CDR3: ATSPDRDNYGYT
length: 13; J: TRBJ2-7; V: TRBV7-2; CDR3: ASSEPGQGHNEQY
length: 11; J: TRBJ2-2; V: TRBV4-2; CDR3: ASSQGGQGELF
length: 11; J: TRBJ1-5; V: TRBV10-1; CDR3: ASNWGGSQPQH
length: 14; J: TRBJ1-1; V: TRBV27; CDR3: ASSRGTGGIYPEAF
length: 12; J: TRBJ1-1; V: TRBV28; CDR3: ASSLALRSREAF
length: 14; J: TRBJ1-6; V: TRBV11-3; CDR3: ASSLAPRRINSPLH
length: 14; J: TRBJ2-3; V: TRBV7-2; CDR3: ASSLARAGGTDTQY
length: 14; J: TRBJ1-1; V: TRBV18; CDR3: ASSPYQGGTGTEAF
length: 12; J: TRBJ1-2; V: TRBV28; CDR3: ASSSQETNYGYT
length: 13; J: TRBJ2-1; V: TRBV29-1; CDR3: SVYGTRALYNEQF
length: 12; J: TRBJ2-2; V: TRBV19; CDR3: ASSQTTASGELF
length: 12; J: TRBJ1-1; V: TRBV7-2; CDR3: ASSIRGKDTEAF
length: 13; J: TRBJ2-7; V: TRBV6-1; CDR3: ASSEPMTGLGEQY
length: 11; J: TRBJ1-6; V: TRBV27; CDR3: ASSLRTGSPLH
length: 14; J: TRBJ2-3; V: TRBV7-3; CDR3: ASSFAGGGGTDTQY
length: 12; J: TRBJ1-1; V: TRBV18; CDR3: ASSPGATNTEAF
length: 12; J: .; V: TRBV7-3; CDR3: ASSPGGQGYEQY
length: 10; J: TRBJ2-3; V: TRBV7-9; CDR3: ASIASTDTQY
length: 12; J: TRBJ2-1; V: TRBV7-3; CDR3: ASSLGGGEFEQF
length: 12; J: TRBJ1-6; V: TRBV5-1; CDR3: ASSEDRVGSPLH
length: 12; J: TRBJ1-1; V: TRBV2; CDR3: ASTTTQGNTEAF
length: 16; J: TRBJ2-1; V: TRBV7-2; CDR3: ASSLLGGWEFSYNEQF
length: 11; J: TRBJ1-2; V: TRBV7-9; CDR3: ASSLATGGGYT
length: 14; J: TRBJ1-1; V: TRBV6-6; CDR3: ASSSPSFNAPTEAF